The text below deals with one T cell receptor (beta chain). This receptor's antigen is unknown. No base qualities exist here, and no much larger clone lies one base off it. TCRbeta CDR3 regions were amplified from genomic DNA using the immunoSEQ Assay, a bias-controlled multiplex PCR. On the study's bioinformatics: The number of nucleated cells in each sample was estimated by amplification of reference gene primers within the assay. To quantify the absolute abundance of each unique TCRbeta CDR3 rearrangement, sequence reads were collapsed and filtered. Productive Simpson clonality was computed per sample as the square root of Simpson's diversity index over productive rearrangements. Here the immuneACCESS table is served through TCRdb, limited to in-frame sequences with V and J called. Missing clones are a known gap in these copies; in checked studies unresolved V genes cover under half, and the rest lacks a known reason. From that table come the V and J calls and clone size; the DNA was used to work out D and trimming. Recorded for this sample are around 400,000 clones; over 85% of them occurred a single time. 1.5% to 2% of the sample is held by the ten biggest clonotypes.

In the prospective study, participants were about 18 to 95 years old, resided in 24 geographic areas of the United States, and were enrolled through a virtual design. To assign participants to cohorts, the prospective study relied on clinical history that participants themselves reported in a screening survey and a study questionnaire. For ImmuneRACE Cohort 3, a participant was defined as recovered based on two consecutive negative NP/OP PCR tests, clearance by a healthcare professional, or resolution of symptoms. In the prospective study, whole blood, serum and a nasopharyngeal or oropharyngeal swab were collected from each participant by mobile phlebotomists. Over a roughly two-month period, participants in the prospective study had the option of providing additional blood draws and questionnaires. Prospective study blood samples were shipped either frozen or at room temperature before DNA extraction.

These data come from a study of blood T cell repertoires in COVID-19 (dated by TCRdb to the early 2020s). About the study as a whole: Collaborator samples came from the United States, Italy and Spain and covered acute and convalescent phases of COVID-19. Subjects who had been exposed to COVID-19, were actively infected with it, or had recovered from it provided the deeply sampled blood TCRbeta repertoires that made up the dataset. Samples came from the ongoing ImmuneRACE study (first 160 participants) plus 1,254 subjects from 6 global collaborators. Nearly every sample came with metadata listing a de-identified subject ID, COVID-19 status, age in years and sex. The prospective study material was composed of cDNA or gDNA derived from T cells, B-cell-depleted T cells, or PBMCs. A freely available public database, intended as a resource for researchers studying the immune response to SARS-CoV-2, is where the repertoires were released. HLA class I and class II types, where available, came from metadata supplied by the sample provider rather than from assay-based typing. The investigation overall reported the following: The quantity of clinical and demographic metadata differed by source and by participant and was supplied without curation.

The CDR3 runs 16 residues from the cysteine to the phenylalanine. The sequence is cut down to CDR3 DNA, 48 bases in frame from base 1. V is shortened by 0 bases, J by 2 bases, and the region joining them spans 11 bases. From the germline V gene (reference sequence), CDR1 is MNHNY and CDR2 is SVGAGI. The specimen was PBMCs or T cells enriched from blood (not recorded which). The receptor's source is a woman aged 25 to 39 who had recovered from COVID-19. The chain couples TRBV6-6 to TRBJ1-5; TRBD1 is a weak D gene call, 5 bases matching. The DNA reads TGTGCCAGCAGTTACTCGGGGGGTCAGGGCAATCAGCCCCAGCATTTT. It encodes CASSYSGGQGNQPQHF.